This TCR beta chain was sequenced during a study of cytomegalovirus exposure and HLA in healthy donors. Study-wide context: There were 350 to 400 genotyped donors. Of these, roughly 84% fell in the genetic ancestry cluster associated with self-reported Caucasian donors. Study-wide points: Accurate predictions that matched the HLA-A and HLA-B alleles of most subjects were reportedly made from TCR beta sequences. It was only CMV serostatus that was available as immune exposure information. The study listed around 150 cytomegalovirus-associated TCR beta chains.

PCR employed 60 Vbeta and 13 Jbeta primers. Data came from immunoSEQ multiplex PCR; TCRdb stores just in-frame clones and leaves some out. This table has about 190,000 clones, 80% appearing once. Note on this clone: The antigen remains unidentified.

Material for sequencing was PBMCs. The origin of this receptor is a man aged 35 to 55 in good health and CMV-seropositive.

In DNA form, the CDR3 reads TGTGCCAGCAGCCCAGGACAGGCCCTCCAAGAGACCCAGTACTTC. Encoded protein: CASSPGQALQETQYF. The chain employs TRBV7-3 and TRBJ2-5; 7 bases are shared with TRBD1. This CDR3 has 15 amino acids. Germline V gene lookup returns CDR1 SGHTA and CDR2 FQGTGA. V was pared by 5 bases and J by 1 base, with 7 bases of the junction left unmatched.